This TCR beta chain was identified during a study of CD8 T cells in ankylosing spondylitis. Study-wide results and limits: A TCR beta motif of 7 to 9 highly homologous variants seemed to mark ankylosing spondylitis blood.

TCRdb re-called the 5' RACE reads with MiXCR, one entry per CDR3 protein. The repertoire consists of fewer than 550,000 distinct CDR3 sequences, with over 4% occurring once and the leading ten covering around 3.5%. A word on this clonotype: Its matching antigen is unknown.

The sequence was obtained from a male donor with ankylosing spondylitis. The specimen was blood, either unsorted or a sorted T cell fraction (not recorded which).

This CDR3 is CASSQVGRGAGTQYF. In DNA, the CDR3 is TGTGCCAGCAGCCAAGTCGGGAGAGGGGCTGGTACGCAGTATTTT. The V call is TRBV7-3, the J call TRBJ2-3; TRBD2 might be the D (6 bases). Germline assignment: CDR1 SGHTA and CDR2 FQGTGA. There are 15 residues in the CDR3. V dropped 5 bases and J dropped 8 bases, with 20 bases sitting between them.